Sequencing of this T cell receptor beta chain was carried out in a study of cytotoxic CD8 clonotypes in ibrutinib-treated CLL. Study background: With a range of 6 to 36, the median treatment time before response samples were taken was more than nine months.

The CDR3 is 16 amino acids. J was trimmed by 1 base and V by 1 base; bases with no gene match: 7. Germline CDR1 is SGHVS and CDR2 is FNYEAQ. Overall study results and limits: Having risen at ibrutinib response, clonality had fallen back toward baseline by progression.

Library input was around 2.1 micrograms of DNA from cryopreserved PBMCs. Data came from immunoSEQ multiplex PCR; TCRdb stores just in-frame clones and leaves some out. The sample has about 140,000 clones; approximately 75% are singletons. A remark on this clone: Its antigen remains unidentified.

Source: PBMCs, taken after 12 months of ibrutinib treatment. This clonotype was sampled from a human donor with chronic lymphocytic leukemia. The chain is built from TRBV7-6 and TRBJ2-7, with 7 bases lining up with TRBD1. The DNA of the CDR3 is TGTGCCAGCAGCTTAGGGCCCCGACAGGGATCCTACGAGCAGTACTTC. Translation gives CASSLGPRQGSYEQYF.